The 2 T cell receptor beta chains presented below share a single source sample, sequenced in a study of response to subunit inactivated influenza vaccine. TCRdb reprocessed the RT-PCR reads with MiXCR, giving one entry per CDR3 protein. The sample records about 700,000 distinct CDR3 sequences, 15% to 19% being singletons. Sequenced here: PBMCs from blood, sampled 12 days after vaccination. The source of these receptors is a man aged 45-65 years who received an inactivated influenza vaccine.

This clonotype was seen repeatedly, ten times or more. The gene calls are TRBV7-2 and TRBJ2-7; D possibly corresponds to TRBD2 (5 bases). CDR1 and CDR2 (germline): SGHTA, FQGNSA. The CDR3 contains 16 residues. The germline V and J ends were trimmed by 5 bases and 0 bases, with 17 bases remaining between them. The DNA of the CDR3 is TGTGCCAGCAGCCCGTTGGCGGGTGGGAGCTCCTACGAGCAGTACTTC. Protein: CASSPLAGGSSYEQYF.

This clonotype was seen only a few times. The CDR3 DNA reads as TGTGCCAGCAGCTTATTATCGGTCCCAGAGACCCAGTACTTC. Protein sequence: CASSLLSVPETQYF. The V gene is TRBV7-9, the J gene TRBJ2-5, with D unclear. Trimming left V 2 bases short and J 4 bases short, with 11 bases between. The germline gives CDR1 SEHNR, CDR2 FQNEAQ (reference sequence). The CDR3 runs to 14 residues.